These T cell receptor beta chains were read from a single sample in a study of regulatory T cells. Assay used: immunoSEQ multiplex PCR; TCRdb lists only in-frame clones, some missing. This repertoire shows about 32,000 clones, around 89% found once; its top ten account for 2.4%. Input material: conventional CD4+ T cells sorted from blood. Receptors originate from a person aged 18-30 years with CD3G deficiency. Each CDR3 is given with its conserved first and last residue. Fields, in order: D gene, V gene, J gene, clone size, CDR3 DNA, CDR3 protein. The D gene is left open where the match is weak. A clone size is listed for some rows: how often the clone was seen (once, few, many), or a class if it is expanded.

>TRBD1|TRBV28|TRBJ2-5|-
TGTGCCAGCAGTTTGTACAGGGGTTCAGAGACCCAGTACTTC
CASSLYRGSETQYF
>TRBD2|TRBV6-1|TRBJ2-7|once
TGTGCCAGCAGGACTAGCGGGAGTTACGAGCAGTACTTC
CASRTSGSYEQYF
>TRBD1|TRBV6-1|TRBJ1-6|-
TGTGCCAGCAGTCAAGACAGGGGAGGTTCACCCCTCCACTTT
CASSQDRGGSPLHF
>TRBD1|TRBV7-9|TRBJ2-1|-
TGTGCCAGCAGCTTAGATGGACAGGGGGCGAATGAGCAGTTCTTC
CASSLDGQGANEQFF
>TRBD1|TRBV6-1|TRBJ2-7|-
TGTGCCAGCGTACCGGGACAGGGCACCTACGAGCAGTACTTC
CASVPGQGTYEQYF
>-|TRBV19|TRBJ1-3|-
TGTGCCAGTAGTGCTATAGTTGGAAACGCCATATATTTT
CASSAIVGNAIYF
>TRBD1|TRBV28|TRBJ2-1|-
TGTGCCAGCAGTCCCCCGGACAGGGGGGAAGGGGAGCAGTTCTTC
CASSPPDRGEGEQFF
>-|TRBV28|TRBJ1-5|-
TGTGCCAGCAGTACCCTCCAAAGGGGGGGCAATCAGCCCCAGCATTTT
CASSTLQRGGNQPQHF
>-|TRBV28|TRBJ2-7|-
TGTGCCAGCAAGGGACCGAACTCCTACGAGCAGTACTTC
CASKGPNSYEQYF
>-|TRBV5-1|TRBJ2-1|-
TGCGCCAGCAGGTCTGGGATTCGGGGCTACAATGAGCAGTTCTTC
CASRSGIRGYNEQFF
>TRBD1|TRBV7-2|TRBJ2-1|-
TGTGCCAGCAGCTTCGACAGGGGGGCTTACAATGAGCAGTTCTTC
CASSFDRGAYNEQFF
>-|TRBV28|TRBJ2-4|-
TGTGCCAGCAGTTTAGGGGGGTCAGGAAACATTCAGTACTTC
CASSLGGSGNIQYF
>TRBD2|TRBV5-1|TRBJ2-5|-
TGCGCCAGCAGCGGGGGACTAGCGGCGTACCAAGAGACCCAGTACTTC
CASSGGLAAYQETQYF
>TRBD1|TRBV28|TRBJ2-7|-
TGTGCCAGCAGTAGCGGACAGGTTCGGTACGAGCAGTACTTC
CASSSGQVRYEQYF
>-|TRBV5-1|TRBJ1-2|-
TGCGCCAGCAGACGGTCGGGCGGCTATTACACCTTC
CASRRSGGYYTF
>-|TRBV30|TRBJ1-1|-
TGTGCCTGGAGACCACACTCAAAGAACACTGAAGCTTTCTTT
CAWRPHSKNTEAFF
>-|TRBV28|TRBJ2-7|once
TGTGCCAGCAGTTTAGCGGGCCCAAACTACGAGCAGTACTTC
CASSLAGPNYEQYF
>-|TRBV5-6|TRBJ2-2|-
TGTGCCAGCAGCCTCGCAGGGTTCGGGGAGCTGTTTTTT
CASSLAGFGELFF
>-|TRBV5-1|TRBJ1-2|few
TGCGCCAGCAGGCGGCAGGGGTATGAAGCCTACACCTTC
CASRRQGYEAYTF
>TRBD1|TRBV9|TRBJ2-3|-
TGTGCCAGCAGCGCGGGGACAGGGATCACAGATACGCAGTATTTT
CASSAGTGITDTQYF
>-|TRBV7-8|TRBJ2-7|-
TGTGCCAGCAGCCGTACCATTGGGGCTCCGATCTACGAGCAGTACTTC
CASSRTIGAPIYEQYF
>-|TRBV5-1|TRBJ1-1|-
TGCGCCAGCAGCATTTCGGGACACTCTAGGATCTCTGAAGCTTTCTTT
CASSISGHSRISEAFF
>TRBD1|TRBV5-1|TRBJ1-1|medium-sized
TGCGCCAGCAGCGATGGACAGGTGAACACTGAAGCTTTCTTT
CASSDGQVNTEAFF
>TRBD1|TRBV6-6|TRBJ2-7|-
TGTGCCAGCAGTTTTCAGGGGGACGAGCAGTACTTC
CASSFQGDEQYF
>-|TRBV6-1|TRBJ2-7|-
TGTGCCAGCAGTGTTGGTTACGAGCAGTACTTC
CASSVGYEQYF
>TRBD1|TRBV6-1|TRBJ2-6|-
TGTGCCAGCAGTGAGGGGACAGGGGGCTCCGGGGCCAACGTCCTGACTTTC
CASSEGTGGSGANVLTF
>TRBD1|TRBV6-1|TRBJ2-3|once
TGTGCCAGCAGAAGAAGGACAGGAGGCACAGATACGCAGTATTTT
CASRRRTGGTDTQYF
>TRBD2|TRBV7-8|TRBJ2-5|-
TGTGCCAGCAGCTTCCTAGCGGGAGGCGGGGAGACCCAGTACTTC
CASSFLAGGGETQYF
>TRBD1|TRBV27|TRBJ2-1|-
TGTGCCAGCAGTCCCTGGGACAGGTTAGGTGAGCAGTTCTTC
CASSPWDRLGEQFF
>-|TRBV6-1|TRBJ2-7|-
TGTGCCAGCAGTCTGAACAGACCCTACGAGCAGTACTTC
CASSLNRPYEQYF
>-|TRBV6-1|TRBJ1-6|-
TGTGCCAGCAGTCAAGGAGGGGGGAAACCCCTCCACTTT
CASSQGGGKPLHF
>-|TRBV5-1|TRBJ1-1|few
TGCGCCAGCAGAGATACAGGGCGTTACACTGAAGCTTTCTTT
CASRDTGRYTEAFF